The sequence of this T cell receptor (beta chain) was determined in a study of T-cell reconstitution after alpha-beta-depleted transplantation in children. Molecular barcoding with unique molecular identifiers was used for the TCRbeta library. TCRdb passed the PCR reads through MiXCR, listing each CDR3 protein once. The table records roughly 400,000 distinct CDR3 sequences, around 46% of them present only once. Trimming stripped 2 bases from V and 6 bases from J, with 14 bases between. This CDR3 spans 14 amino acids. Germline loops: CDR1 SGHVS, CDR2 FNYEAQ. Sequenced material: PBMCs, taken before TCRalphabeta/CD19-depleted stem cell transplant. The rearrangement joins TRBV7-6 to TRBJ2-7, with D tentatively TRBD2 (5 bases). This TCR came from a girl aged 2 to 9 with aplastic anemia, due to receive a stem cell transplant. The CDR3 spells CASSLPGRASEQYF. The CDR3 DNA reads TGTGCCAGCAGCTTACCGGGAAGGGCGAGCGAGCAGTACTTC.